This entry is about one TCR beta chain. The source of the sample is a study of blood T cell repertoires in COVID-19. As handled by the study authors: How many nucleated cells were present was estimated from reference gene primer amplification. The protocol was immunoSEQ multiplex PCR, while the TCRdb copy is restricted to in-frame clones and leaves out a portion. The DNA gave D and trimming, while V, J and clone size come from that table. The table lists 99,000 or so clones, just over 85% of them singletons. Sequencing was done on a sample of peripheral blood. The sequence came from a man in his fifties or sixties with COVID-19, enrolled during active disease.

For the CDR3, the DNA is TGTGCCAGCAACCGGGGGGGGGCTCGCAATCAGCCCCAGCATTTT. Protein product: CASNRGGARNQPQHF. This chain links TRBV9 with TRBJ1-5; TRBD1 might be the D (6 bases). Deletions cut 6 bases from V and 2 bases from J, with 15 bases between. Germline lookup yields CDR1 SGDLS and CDR2 YYNGEE. This CDR3 comprises 15 residues.